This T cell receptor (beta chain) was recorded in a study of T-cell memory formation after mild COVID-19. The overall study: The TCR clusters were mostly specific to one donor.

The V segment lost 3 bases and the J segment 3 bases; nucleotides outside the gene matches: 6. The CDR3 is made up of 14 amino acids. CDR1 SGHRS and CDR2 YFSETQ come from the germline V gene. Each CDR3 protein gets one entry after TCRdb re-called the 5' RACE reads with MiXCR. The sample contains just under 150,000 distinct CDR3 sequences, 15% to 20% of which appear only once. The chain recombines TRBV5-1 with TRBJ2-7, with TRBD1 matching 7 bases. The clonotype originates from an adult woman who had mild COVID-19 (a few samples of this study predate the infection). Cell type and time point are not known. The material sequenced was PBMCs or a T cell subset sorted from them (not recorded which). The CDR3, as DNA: TGCGCCAGCAGCTCGCCGGACAGGAGCTACGAGCAGTACTTC. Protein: CASSSPDRSYEQYF.